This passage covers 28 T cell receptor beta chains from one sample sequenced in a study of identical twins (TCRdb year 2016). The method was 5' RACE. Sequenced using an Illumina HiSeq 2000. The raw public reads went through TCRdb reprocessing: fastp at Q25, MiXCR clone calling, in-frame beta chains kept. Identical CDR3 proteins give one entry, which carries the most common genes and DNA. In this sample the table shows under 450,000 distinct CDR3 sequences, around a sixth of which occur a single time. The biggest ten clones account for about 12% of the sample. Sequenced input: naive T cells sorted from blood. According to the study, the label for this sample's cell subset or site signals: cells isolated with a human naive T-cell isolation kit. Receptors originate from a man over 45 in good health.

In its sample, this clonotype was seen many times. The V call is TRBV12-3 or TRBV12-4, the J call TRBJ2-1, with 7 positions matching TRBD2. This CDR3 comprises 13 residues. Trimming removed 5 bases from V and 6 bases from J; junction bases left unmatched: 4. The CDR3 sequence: CASSSGASNEQFF. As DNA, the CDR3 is TGTGCCAGCAGTAGCGGGGCCTCCAATGAGCAGTTCTTC.

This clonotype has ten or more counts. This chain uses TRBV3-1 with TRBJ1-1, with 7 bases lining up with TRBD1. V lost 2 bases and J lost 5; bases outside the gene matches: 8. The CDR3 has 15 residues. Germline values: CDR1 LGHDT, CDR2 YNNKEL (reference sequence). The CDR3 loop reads CASSQRQGLETEAFF. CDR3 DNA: TGTGCCAGCAGCCAACGACAGGGACTTGAAACTGAAGCTTTCTTT.

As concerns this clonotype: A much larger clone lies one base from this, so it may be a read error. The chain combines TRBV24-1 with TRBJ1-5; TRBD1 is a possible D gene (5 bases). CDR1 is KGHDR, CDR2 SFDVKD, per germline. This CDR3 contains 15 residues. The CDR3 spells CATSEGVASSQPQHF. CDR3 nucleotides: TGTGCCACCAGTGAGGGGGTAGCGAGCAGTCAGCCCCAGCATTTT.

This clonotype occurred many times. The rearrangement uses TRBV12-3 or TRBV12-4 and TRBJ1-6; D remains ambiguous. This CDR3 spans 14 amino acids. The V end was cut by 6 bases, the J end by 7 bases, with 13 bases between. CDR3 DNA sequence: TGTGCCAGCAGGGACCCTGAACCCAATTCACCCCTCCACTTT. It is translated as CASRDPEPNSPLHF.

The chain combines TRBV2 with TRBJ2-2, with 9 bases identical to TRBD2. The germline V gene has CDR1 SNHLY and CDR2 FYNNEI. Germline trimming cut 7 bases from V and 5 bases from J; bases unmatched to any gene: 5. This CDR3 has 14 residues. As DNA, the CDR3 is TGTGCCAGCACAGGGACTAGCCCAACCGGGGAGCTGTTTTTT. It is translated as CASTGTSPTGELFF. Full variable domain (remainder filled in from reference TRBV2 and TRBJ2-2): EPEVTQTPSHQVTQMGQEVILRCVPISNHLYFYWYRQILGQKVEFLVSFYNNEISEKSEIFDDQFSVERPDGSNFTLKIRSTKLEDSAMYFCASTGTSPTGELFFGEGSRLTVL.

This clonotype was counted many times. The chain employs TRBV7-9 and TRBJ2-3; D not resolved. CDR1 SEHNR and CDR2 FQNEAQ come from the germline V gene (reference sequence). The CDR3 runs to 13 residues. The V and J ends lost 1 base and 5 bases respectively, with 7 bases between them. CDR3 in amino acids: CASSLGSEDTQYF. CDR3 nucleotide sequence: TGTGCCAGCAGCTTAGGCTCGGAAGATACGCAGTATTTT.

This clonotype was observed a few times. Here the CDR3 reads CASSVGGLTSGTQYF. CDR3 DNA sequence: TGTGCCAGCAGCGTAGGGGGCCTTACATCGGGTACGCAGTATTTT. This chain uses TRBV9 with TRBJ2-3, with D possibly being TRBD1 (5 bases). Germline V gene lookup returns CDR1 SGDLS and CDR2 YYNGEE. This CDR3 is 15 amino acids long. V lost 0 bases and J lost 8, with 16 bases in between.

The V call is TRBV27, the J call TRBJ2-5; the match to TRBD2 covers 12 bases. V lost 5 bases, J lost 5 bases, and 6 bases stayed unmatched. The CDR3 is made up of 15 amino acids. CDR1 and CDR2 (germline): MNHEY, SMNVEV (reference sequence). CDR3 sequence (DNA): TGTGCCAGCAGTCCCCTAGCGGGGGGGTGGGAGACCCAGTACTTC. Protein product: CASSPLAGGWETQYF.

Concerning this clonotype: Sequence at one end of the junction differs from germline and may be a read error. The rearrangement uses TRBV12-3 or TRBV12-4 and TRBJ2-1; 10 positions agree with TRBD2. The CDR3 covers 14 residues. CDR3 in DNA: TGTGCCAGCAGTATAGCGGGGGGCTACAATGAGCAGTTCTTC. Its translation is CASSIAGGYNEQFF.

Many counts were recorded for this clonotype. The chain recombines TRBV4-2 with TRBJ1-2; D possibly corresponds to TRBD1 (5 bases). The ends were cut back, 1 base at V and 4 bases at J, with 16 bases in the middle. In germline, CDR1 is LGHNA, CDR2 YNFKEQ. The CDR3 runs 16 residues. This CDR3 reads CASSQGPAGNGYGYTF. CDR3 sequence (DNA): TGTGCCAGCAGCCAAGGCCCGGCAGGGAACGGCTATGGCTACACCTTC.

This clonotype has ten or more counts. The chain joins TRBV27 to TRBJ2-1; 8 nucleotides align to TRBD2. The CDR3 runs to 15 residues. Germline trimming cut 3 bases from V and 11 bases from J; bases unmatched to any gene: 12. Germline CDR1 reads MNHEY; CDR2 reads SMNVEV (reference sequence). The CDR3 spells CASSFLLAEVSKQFF. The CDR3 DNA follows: TGTGCCAGCAGTTTTCTACTAGCGGAAGTATCTAAGCAGTTCTTC.

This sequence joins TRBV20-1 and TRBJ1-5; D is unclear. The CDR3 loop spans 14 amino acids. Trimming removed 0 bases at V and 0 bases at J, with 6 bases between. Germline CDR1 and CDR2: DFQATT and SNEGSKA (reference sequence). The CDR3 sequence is CSARDLYSNQPQHF. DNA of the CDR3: TGCAGTGCTAGAGATCTGTATAGCAATCAGCCCCAGCATTTT.

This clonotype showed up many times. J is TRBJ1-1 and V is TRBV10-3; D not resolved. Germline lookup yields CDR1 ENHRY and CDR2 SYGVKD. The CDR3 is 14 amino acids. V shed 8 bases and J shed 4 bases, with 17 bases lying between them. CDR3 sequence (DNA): TGTGCCATCGGTCGGACCGGGTCGGTCACTGAAGCTTTCTTT. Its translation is CAIGRTGSVTEAFF.

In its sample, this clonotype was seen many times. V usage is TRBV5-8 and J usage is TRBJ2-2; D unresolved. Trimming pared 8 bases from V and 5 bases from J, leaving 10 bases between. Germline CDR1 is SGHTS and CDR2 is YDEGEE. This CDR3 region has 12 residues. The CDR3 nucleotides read TGTGCCAGTCGAATACAAACCGGGGAGCTGTTTTTT. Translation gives CASRIQTGELFF.

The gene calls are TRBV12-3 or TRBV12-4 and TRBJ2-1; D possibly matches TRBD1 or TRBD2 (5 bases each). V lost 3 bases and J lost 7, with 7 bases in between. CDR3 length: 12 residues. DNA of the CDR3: TGTGCCAGCAGTTTCGGGACGAATGAGCAGTTCTTC. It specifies CASSFGTNEQFF.

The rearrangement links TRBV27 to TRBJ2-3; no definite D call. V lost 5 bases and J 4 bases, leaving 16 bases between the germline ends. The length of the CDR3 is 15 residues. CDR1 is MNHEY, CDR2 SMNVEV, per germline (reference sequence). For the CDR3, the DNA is TGTGCCAGCAGTACGACGCTAATAGGCTCAGATACGCAGTATTTT. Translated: CASSTTLIGSDTQYF.

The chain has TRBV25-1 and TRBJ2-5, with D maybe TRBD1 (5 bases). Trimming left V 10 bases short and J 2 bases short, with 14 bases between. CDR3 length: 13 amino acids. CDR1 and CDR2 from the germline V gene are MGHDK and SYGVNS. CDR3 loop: CAKVRQPQETQYF. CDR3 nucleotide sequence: TGTGCCAAAGTCCGACAGCCACAAGAGACCCAGTACTTC.

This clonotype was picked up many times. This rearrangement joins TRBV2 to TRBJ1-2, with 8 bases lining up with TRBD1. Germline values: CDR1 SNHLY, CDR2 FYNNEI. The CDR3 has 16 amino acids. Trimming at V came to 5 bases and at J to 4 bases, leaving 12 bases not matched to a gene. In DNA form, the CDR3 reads TGTGCCAGCAGTTCTGGAAGAGGACAGGGCAGCTATGGCTACACCTTC. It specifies CASSSGRGQGSYGYTF.

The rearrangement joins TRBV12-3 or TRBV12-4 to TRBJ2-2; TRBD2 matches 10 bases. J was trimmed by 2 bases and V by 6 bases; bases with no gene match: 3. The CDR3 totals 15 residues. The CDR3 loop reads CASSLAGDNTGELFF. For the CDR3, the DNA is TGTGCCAGCAGCCTAGCGGGGGACAACACCGGGGAGCTGTTTTTT.

CDR3 residues: CASSSEAGDTYEQYF. In DNA, the CDR3 is TGTGCCAGCAGCTCTGAGGCAGGGGATACCTACGAGCAGTACTTC. The rearrangement uses TRBV7-9 and TRBJ2-7; maybe TRBD1 (6 bases). With 4 bases removed from V and 2 bases from J, the gap between germline ends came to 15 bases. CDR3 size: 15 residues. The germline gives CDR1 SEHNR, CDR2 FQNEAQ (reference sequence).

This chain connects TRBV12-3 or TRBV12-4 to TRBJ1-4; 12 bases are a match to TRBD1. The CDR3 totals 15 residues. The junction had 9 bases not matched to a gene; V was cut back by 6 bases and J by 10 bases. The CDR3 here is CASSRRGTGGAKLFF. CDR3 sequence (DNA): TGTGCCAGCAGCCGACGAGGGACAGGGGGCGCAAAACTGTTTTTT.

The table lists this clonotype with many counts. In DNA, the CDR3 is TGCGCCAGCAGCTTATTGGCGGGGAGCTCCTACGAGCAGTACTTC. Residues: CASSLLAGSSYEQYF. The rearrangement uses TRBV5-1 and TRBJ2-7, with a tentative D call TRBD2 (6 bases). This CDR3 spans 15 amino acids. V was clipped by 2 bases and J by 0 bases, with 12 bases between them. CDR1 and CDR2 from the germline V gene are SGHRS and YFSETQ.

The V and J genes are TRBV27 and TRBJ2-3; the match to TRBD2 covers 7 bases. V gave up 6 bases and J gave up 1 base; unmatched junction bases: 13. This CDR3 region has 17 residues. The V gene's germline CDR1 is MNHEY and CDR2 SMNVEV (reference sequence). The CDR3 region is CASSPIPAGIRTDTQYF. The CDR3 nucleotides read TGTGCCAGCAGCCCTATCCCAGCGGGAATTCGCACAGATACGCAGTATTTT.

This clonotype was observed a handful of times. The CDR3 DNA is TGTGCCAGCAGGATACTAGCGGGCGGGGCCAACGTCCTGACTTTC. It specifies CASRILAGGANVLTF. The V gene is TRBV2, the J gene TRBJ2-6, with 9 bases fitting TRBD2. Trimming took 6 bases from V and 4 from J; bases not matched to a gene: 4. The CDR3 consists of 15 residues. Germline V gene data show CDR1 as SNHLY and CDR2 as FYNNEI.

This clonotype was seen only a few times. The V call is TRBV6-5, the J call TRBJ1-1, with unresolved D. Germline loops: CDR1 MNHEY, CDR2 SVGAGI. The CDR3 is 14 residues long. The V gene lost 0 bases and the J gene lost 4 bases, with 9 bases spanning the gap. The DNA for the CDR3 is TGTGCCAGCAGTTACTCAGGGTTCGGCACTGAAGCTTTCTTT. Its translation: CASSYSGFGTEAFF.

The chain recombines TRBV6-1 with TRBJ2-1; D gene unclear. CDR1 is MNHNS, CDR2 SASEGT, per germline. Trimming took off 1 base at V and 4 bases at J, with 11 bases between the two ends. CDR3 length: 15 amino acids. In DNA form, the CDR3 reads TGTGCCAGCAGTGAAGGAAGGGAACCTTACAATGAGCAGTTCTTC. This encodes CASSEGREPYNEQFF.

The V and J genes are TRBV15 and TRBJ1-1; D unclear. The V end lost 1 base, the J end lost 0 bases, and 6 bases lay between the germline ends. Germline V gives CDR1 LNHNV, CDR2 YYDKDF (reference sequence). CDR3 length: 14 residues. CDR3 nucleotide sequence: TGTGCCACCAGCAGAGCCCAAATGAACACTGAAGCTTTCTTT. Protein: CATSRAQMNTEAFF.

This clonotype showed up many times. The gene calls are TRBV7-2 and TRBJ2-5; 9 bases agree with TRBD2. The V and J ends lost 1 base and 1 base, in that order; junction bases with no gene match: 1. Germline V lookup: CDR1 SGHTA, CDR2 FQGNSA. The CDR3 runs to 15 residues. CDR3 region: CASSLGGGAQETQYF. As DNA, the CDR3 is TGTGCCAGCAGCTTAGGCGGGGGGGCCCAAGAGACCCAGTACTTC.